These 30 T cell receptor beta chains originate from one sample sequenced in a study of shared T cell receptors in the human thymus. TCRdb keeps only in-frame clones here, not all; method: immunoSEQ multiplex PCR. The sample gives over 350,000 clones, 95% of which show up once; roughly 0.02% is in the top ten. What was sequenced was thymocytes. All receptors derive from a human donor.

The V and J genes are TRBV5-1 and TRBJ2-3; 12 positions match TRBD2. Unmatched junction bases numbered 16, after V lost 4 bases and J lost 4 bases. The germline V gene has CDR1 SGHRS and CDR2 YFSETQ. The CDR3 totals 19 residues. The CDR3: CASSQWTSGMTSVADTQYF. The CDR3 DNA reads TGCGCCAGCAGCCAATGGACTAGCGGGATGACAAGCGTTGCAGATACGCAGTATTTT.

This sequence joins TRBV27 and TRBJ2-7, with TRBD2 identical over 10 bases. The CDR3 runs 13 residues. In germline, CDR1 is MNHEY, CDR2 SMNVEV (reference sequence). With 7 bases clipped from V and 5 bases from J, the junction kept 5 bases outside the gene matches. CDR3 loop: CASKSGRVNEQYF. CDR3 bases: TGTGCCAGCAAAAGCGGGAGGGTGAACGAGCAGTACTTC.

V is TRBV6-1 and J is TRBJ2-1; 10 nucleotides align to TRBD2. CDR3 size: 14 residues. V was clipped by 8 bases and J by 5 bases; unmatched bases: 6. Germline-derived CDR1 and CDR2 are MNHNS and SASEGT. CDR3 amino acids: CASGPSGSHNEQFF. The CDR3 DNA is TGTGCCAGCGGCCCTAGCGGGAGCCACAATGAGCAGTTCTTC.

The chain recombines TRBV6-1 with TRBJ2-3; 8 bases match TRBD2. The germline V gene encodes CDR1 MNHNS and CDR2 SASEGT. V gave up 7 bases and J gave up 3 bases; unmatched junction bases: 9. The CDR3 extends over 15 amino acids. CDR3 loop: CASIQLAGLTDTQYF. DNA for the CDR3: TGTGCCAGCATTCAGTTAGCGGGACTAACAGATACGCAGTATTTT.

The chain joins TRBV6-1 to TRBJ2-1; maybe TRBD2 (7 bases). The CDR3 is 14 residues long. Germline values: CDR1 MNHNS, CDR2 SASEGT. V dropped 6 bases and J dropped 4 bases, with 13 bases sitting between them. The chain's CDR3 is CASRGGVVYNEQFF. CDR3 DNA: TGTGCCAGCAGAGGGGGGGTGGTATACAATGAGCAGTTCTTC.

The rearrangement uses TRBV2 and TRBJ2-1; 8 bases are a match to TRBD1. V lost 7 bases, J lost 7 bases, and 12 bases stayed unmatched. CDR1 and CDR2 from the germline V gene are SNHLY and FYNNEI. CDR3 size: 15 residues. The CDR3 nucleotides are TGTGCCAGCACCCGGGGTCGGACAGGGTATAATGAGCAGTTCTTC. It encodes CASTRGRTGYNEQFF.

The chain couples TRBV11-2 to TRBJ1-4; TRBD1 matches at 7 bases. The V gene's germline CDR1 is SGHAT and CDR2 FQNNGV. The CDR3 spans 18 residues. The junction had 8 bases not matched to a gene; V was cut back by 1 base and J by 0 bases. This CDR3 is CASSLGGGRPATNEKLFF. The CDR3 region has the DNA TGTGCCAGCAGCTTAGGAGGGGGCCGCCCAGCAACTAATGAAAAACTGTTTTTT.

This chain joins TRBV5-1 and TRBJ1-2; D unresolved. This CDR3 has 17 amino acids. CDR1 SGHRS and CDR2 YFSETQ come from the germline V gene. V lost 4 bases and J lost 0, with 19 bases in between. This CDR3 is CASSAHGRTSSNYGYTF. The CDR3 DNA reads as TGCGCCAGCAGCGCACATGGGAGAACCTCTTCTAACTATGGCTACACCTTC.

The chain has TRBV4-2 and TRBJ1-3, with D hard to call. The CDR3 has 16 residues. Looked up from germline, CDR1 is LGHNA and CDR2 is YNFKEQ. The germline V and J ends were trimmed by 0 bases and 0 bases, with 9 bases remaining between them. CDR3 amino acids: CASSQEKRSSGNTIYF. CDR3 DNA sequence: TGTGCCAGCAGCCAAGAAAAACGGAGCTCTGGAAACACCATATATTTT.

CDR3 region: CASSLASWTMAYGYTF. CDR3 DNA sequence: TGTGCCAGCAGCTTGGCAAGTTGGACTATGGCCTATGGCTACACCTTC. The chain joins TRBV5-8 to TRBJ1-2; D gene uncertain. With 0 bases removed from V and 4 bases from J, the gap between germline ends came to 16 bases. Germline V gene sequence: CDR1 SGHTS, CDR2 YDEGEE. The CDR3 spans 16 residues.

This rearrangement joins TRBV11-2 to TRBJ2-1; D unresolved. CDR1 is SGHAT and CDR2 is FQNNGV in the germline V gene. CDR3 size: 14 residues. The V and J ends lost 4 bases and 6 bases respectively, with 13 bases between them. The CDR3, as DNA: TGTGCCAGCAGCTATTCCCACCCCCCCAATGAGCAGTTCTTC. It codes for CASSYSHPPNEQFF.

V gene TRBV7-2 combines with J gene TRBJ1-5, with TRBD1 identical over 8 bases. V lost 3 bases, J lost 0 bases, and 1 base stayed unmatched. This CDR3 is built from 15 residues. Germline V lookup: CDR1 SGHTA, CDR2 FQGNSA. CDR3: CASSLGQASNQPQHF. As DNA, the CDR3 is TGTGCCAGCAGCTTGGGACAGGCTAGCAATCAGCCCCAGCATTTT.

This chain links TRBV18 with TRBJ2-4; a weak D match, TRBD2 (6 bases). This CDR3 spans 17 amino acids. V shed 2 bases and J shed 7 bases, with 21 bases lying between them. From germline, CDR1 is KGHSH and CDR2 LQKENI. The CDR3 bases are TGTGCCAGCTCACCAGATAACAGGAGTAAAGGGACTAACATTCAGTACTTC. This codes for CASSPDNRSKGTNIQYF.

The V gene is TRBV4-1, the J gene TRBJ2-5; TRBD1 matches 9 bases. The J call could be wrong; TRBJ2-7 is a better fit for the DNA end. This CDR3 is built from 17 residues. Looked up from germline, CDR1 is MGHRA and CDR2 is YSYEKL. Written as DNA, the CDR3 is TGCGCCAGCAGCCTCAGAACCGGGACAGGGCGATCCTACGAGCAGTACTTC. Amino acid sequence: CASSLRTGTGRSYEQYF.

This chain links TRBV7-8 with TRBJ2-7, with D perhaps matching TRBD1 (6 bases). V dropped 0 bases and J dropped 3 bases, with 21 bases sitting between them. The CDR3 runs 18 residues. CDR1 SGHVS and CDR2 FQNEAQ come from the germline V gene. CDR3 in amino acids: CASSLADPRGSLIYEQYF. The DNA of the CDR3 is TGTGCCAGCAGCTTAGCCGACCCCAGGGGTAGTTTAATCTACGAGCAGTACTTC.

The CDR3 region is CANSGTRGSGNTIYF. The CDR3 DNA reads as TGTGCCAACTCCGGGACAAGAGGCTCTGGAAACACCATATATTTT. The gene calls are TRBV10-3 and TRBJ1-3; a possible D gene is TRBD1 (6 bases). The V end was cut by 10 bases, the J end by 0 bases, with 16 bases between. Germline V CDR1 and CDR2: ENHRY, SYGVKD. The CDR3 has 15 amino acids.

CDR3 nucleotides: TGTGCCAGCAGCACAATCGACAGGGCTGGCTACACCTTC. This translates into CASSTIDRAGYTF. The chain combines TRBV21-1 with TRBJ1-2; TRBD1, the table's D call, was not compared with the DNA. TRBV21-1 is recorded as a pseudogene. CDR3 size: 13 residues.

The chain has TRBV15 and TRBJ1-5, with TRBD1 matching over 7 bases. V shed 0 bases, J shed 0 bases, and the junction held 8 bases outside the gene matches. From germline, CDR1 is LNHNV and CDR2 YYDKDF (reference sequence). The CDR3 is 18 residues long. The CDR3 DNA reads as TGTGCCACCAGCAGAGAGACGGACAGGAATTATAGCAATCAGCCCCAGCATTTT. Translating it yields CATSRETDRNYSNQPQHF.

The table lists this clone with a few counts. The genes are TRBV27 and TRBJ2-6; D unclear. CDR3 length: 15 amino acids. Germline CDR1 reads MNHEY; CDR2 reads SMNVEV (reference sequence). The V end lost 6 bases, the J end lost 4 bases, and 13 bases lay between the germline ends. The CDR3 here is CASSPHPAGANVLTF. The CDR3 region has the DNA TGTGCCAGCAGCCCCCACCCTGCAGGGGCCAACGTCCTGACTTTC.

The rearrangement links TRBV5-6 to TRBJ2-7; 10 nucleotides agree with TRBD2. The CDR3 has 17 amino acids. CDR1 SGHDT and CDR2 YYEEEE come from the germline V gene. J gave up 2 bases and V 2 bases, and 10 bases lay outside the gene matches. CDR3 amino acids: CASSFGTSGTMPYEQYF. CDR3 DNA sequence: TGTGCCAGCAGCTTCGGTACTAGCGGGACCATGCCCTACGAGCAGTACTTC.

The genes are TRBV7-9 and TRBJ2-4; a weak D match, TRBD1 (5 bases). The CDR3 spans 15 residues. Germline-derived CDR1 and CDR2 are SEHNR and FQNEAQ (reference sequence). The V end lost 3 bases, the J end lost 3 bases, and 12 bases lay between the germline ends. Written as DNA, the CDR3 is TGTGCCAGCAGCTTGGGGCAGGGCGTCAAAAACATTCAGTACTTC. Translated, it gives CASSLGQGVKNIQYF.

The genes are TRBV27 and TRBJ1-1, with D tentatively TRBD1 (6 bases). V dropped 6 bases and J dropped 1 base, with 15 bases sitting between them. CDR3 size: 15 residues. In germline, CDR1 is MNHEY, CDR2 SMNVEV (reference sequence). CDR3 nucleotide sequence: TGTGCCAGCAGGGGGTCTTGGGGACAGAACACTGAAGCTTTCTTT. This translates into CASRGSWGQNTEAFF.

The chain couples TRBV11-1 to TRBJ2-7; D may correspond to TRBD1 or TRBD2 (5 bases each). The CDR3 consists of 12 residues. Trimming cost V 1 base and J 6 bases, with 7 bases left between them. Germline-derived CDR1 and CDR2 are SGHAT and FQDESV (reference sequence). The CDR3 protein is CASSLGGVEQYF. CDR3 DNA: TGTGCCAGCAGCTTAGGAGGGGTCGAGCAGTACTTC.

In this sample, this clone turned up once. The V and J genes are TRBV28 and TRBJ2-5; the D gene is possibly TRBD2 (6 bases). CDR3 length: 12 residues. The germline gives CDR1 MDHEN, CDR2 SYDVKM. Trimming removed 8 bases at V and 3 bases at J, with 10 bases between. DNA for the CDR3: TGTGCCAGCCTTTCGGGGGAAGAGACCCAGTACTTC. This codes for CASLSGEETQYF.

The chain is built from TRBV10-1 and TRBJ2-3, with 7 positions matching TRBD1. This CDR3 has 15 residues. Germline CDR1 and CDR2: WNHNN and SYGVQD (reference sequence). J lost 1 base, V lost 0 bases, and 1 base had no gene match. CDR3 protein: CASSESTGGTDTQYF. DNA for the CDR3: TGCGCCAGCAGTGAGTCCACAGGGGGCACAGATACGCAGTATTTT.

The CDR3 DNA reads as TGTGCCAGCAGGGACGGTATAGGAAATCAGCCCCAGCATTTT. Translating gives CASRDGIGNQPQHF. V usage is TRBV28 and J usage is TRBJ1-5; D call uncertain. V lost 6 bases and J lost 4, with 13 bases in between. Germline V lookup: CDR1 MDHEN, CDR2 SYDVKM. This CDR3 is built from 14 residues.

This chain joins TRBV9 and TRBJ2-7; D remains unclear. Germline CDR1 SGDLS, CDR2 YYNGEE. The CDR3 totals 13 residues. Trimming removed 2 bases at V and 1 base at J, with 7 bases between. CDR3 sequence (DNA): TGTGCCAGCAGCGTGACCTCTTCCTACGAGCAGTACTTC. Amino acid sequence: CASSVTSSYEQYF.

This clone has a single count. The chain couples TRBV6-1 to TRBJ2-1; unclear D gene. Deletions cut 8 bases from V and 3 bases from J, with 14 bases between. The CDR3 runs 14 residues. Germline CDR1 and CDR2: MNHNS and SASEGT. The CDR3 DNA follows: TGTGCCAGCGCAGAGCTCCCTCTCTACAATGAGCAGTTCTTC. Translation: CASAELPLYNEQFF.

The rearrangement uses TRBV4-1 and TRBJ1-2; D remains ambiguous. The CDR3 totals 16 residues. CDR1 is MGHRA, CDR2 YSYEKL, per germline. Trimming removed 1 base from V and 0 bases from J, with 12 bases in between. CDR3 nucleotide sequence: TGCGCCAGCAGCCAAGCTCGGGCCCAAGCTAACTATGGCTACACCTTC. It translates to CASSQARAQANYGYTF.

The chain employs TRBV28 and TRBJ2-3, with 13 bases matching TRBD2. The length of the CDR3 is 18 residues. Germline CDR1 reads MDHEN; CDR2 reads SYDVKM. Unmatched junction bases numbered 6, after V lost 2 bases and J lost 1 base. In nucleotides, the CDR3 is TGTGCCAGCAGTTTACTCGGACTAGCGGGAGATGGCACAGATACGCAGTATTTT. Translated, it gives CASSLLGLAGDGTDTQYF.